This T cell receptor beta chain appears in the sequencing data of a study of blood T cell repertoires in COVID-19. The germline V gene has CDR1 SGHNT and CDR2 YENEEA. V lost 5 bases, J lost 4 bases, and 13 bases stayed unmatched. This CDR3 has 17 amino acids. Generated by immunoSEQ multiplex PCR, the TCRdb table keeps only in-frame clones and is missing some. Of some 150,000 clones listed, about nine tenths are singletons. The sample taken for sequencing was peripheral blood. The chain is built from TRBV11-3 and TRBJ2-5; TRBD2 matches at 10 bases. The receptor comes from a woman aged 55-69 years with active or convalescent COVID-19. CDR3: CASSISGGPRISETQYF. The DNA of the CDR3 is TGTGCCAGCAGCATTAGCGGGGGGCCGCGTATTTCAGAGACCCAGTACTTC.